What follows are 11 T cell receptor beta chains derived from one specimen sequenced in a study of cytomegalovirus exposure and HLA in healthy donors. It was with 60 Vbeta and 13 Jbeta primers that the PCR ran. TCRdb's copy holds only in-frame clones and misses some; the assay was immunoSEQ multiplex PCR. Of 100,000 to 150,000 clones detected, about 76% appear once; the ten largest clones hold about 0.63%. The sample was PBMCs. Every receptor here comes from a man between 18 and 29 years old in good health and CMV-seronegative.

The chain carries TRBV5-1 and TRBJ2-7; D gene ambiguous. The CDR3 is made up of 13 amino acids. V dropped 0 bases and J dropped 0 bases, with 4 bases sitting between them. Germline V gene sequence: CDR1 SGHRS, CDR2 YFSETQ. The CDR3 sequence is CASSLVSSYEQYF. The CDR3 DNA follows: TGCGCCAGCAGCTTGGTCAGCTCCTACGAGCAGTACTTC. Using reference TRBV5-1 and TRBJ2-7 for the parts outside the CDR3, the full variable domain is KAGVTQTPRYLIKTRGQQVTLSCSPISGHRSVSWYQQTPGQGLQFLFEYFSETQRNKGNFPGRFSGRQFSNSRSEMNVSTLELGDSALYLCASSLVSSYEQYFGPGTRLTVT.

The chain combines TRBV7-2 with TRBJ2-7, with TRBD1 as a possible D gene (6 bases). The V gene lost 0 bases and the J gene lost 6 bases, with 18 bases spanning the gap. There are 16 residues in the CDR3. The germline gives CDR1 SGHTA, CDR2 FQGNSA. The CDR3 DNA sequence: TGTGCCAGCAGCTTAGCTTCAGGACAGACACCGATCGAGCAGTACTTC. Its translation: CASSLASGQTPIEQYF.

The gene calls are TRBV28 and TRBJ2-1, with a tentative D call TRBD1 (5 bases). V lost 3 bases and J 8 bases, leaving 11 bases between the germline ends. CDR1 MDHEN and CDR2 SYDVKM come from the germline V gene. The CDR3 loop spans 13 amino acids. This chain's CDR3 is CASSFAGLDEQFF. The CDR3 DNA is TGTGCCAGCAGTTTCGCAGGGCTTGATGAGCAGTTCTTC. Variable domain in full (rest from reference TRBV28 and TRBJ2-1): DVKVTQSSRYLVKRTGEKVFLECVQDMDHENMFWYRQDPGLGLRLIYFSYDVKMKEKGDIPEGYSVSREKKERFSLILESASTNQTSMYLCASSFAGLDEQFFGPGTRLTVL.

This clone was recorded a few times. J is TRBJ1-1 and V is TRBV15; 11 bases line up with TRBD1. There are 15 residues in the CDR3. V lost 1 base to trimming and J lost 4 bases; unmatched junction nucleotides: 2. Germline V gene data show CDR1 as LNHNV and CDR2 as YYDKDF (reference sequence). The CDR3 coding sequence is TGTGCCACCAGCAGAGTGGGGACAGGGGGCACTGAAGCTTTCTTT. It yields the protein CATSRVGTGGTEAFF.

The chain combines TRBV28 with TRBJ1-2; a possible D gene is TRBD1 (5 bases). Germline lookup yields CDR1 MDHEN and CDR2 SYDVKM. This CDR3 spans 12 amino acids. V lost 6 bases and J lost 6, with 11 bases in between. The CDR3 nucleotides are TGTGCCAGCAGAAGACAGCAAGATGGCTACACCTTC. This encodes CASRRQQDGYTF.

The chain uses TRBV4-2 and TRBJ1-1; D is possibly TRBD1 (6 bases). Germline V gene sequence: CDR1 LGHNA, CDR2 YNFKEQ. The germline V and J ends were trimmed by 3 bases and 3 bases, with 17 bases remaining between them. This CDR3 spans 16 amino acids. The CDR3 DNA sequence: TGTGCCAGCAGCCATCCTGGGAGGGGGGGGGACACTGAAGCTTTCTTT. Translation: CASSHPGRGGDTEAFF.

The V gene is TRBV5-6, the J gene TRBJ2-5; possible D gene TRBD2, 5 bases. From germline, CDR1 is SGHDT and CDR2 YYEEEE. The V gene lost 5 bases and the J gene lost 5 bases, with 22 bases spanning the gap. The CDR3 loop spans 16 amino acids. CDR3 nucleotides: TGTGCCAGCAGGGTAGCGCTAGCTGTGGGCTGGGAGACCCAGTACTTC. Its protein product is CASRVALAVGWETQYF.

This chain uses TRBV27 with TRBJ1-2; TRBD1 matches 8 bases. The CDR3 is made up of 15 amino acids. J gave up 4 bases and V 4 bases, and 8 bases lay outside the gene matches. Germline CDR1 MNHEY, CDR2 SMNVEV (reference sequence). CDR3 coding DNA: TGTGCCAGCAGTTCGGGACAGGTACCAGGCTATGGCTACACCTTC. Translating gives CASSSGQVPGYGYTF.

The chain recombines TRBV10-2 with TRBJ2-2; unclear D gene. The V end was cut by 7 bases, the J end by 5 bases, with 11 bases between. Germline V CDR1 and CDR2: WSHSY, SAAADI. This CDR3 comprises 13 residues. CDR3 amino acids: CASTSEVTGELFF. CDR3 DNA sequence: TGCGCCAGCACCAGCGAGGTGACCGGGGAGCTGTTTTTT.

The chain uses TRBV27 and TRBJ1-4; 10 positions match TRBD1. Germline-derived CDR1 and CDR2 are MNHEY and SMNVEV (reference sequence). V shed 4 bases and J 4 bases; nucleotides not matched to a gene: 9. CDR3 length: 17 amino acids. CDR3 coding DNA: TGTGCCAGCAGTTATTCACGGACAGGGGGTGATAATGAAAAACTGTTTTTT. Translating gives CASSYSRTGGDNEKLFF.

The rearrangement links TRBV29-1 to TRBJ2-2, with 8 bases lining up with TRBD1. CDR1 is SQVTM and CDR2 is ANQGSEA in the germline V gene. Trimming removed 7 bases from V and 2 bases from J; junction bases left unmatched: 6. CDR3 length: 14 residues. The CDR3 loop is CSAKQGVNTGELFF. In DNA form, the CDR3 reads TGCAGCGCCAAACAGGGGGTTAACACCGGGGAGCTGTTTTTT.